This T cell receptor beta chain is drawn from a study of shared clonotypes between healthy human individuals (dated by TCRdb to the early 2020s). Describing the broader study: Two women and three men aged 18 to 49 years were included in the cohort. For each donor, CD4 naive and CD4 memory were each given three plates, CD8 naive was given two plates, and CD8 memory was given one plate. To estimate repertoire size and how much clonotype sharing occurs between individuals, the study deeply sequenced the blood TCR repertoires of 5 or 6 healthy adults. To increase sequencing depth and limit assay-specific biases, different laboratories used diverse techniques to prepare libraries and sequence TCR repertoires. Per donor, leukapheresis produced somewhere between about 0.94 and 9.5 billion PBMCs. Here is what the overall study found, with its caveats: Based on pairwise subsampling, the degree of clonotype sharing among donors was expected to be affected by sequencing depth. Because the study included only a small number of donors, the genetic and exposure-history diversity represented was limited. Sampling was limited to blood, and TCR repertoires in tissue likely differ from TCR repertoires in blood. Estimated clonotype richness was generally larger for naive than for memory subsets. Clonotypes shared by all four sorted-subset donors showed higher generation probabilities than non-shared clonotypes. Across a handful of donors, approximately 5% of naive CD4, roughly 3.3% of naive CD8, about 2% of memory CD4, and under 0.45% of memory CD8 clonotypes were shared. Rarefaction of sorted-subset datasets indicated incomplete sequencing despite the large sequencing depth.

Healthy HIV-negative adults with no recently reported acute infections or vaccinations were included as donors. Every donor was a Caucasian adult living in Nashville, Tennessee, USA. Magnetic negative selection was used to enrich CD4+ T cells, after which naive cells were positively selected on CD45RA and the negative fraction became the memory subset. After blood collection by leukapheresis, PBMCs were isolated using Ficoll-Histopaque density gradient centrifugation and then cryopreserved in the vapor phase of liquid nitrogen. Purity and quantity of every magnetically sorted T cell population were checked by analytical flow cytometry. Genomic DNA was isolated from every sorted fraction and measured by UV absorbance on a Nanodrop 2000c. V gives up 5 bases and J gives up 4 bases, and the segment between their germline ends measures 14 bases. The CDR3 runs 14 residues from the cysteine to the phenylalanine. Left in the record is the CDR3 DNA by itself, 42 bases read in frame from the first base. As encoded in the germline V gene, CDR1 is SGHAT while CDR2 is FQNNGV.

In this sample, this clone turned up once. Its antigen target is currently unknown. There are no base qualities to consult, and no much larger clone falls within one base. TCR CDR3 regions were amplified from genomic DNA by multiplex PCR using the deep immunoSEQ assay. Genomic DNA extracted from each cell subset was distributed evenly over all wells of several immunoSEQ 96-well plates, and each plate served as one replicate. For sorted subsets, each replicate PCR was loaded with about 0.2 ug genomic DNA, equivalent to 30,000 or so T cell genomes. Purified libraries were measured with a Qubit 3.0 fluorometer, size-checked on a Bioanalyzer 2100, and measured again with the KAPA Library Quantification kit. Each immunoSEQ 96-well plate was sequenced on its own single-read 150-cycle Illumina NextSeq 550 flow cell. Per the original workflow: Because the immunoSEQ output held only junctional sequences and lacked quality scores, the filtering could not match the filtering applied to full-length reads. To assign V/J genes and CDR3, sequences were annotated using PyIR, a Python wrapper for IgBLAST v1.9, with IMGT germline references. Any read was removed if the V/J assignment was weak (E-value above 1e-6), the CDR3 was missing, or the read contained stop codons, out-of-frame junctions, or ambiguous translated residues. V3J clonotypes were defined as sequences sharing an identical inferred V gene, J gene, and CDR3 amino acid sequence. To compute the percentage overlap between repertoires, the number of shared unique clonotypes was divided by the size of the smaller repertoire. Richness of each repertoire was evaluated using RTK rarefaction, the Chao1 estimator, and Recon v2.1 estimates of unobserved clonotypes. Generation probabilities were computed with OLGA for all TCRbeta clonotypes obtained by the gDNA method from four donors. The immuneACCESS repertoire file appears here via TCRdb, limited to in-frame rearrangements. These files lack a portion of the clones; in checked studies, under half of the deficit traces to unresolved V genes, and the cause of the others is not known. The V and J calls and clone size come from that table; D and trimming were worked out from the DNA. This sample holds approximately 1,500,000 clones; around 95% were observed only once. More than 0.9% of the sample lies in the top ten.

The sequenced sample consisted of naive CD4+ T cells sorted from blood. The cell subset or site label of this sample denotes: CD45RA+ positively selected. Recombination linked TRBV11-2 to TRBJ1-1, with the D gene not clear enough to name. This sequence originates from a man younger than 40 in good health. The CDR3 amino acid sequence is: CASSLSARGTEAFF. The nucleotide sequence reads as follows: TGTGCCAGCAGCCTGAGTGCCAGAGGCACTGAAGCTTTCTTT.